The T cell receptor (beta chain) under discussion was sequenced for a study of T cell changes during pregnancy in multiple sclerosis. Data came from immunoSEQ multiplex PCR; TCRdb stores just in-frame clones and leaves some out. The data show about 38,000 clones, 91% seen once. CDR1 and CDR2 (germline): MGHDK, SYGVNS. CDR3 length equals 17 residues. V was pared by 3 bases and J by 5 bases, with 11 bases of the junction left unmatched. Material: CD8+ T cells from peripheral blood mononuclear cells, obtained after pregnancy. This receptor was obtained from a female donor with multiple sclerosis, enrolled in a pregnancy study. V usage is TRBV25-1 and J usage is TRBJ2-5, with 11 bases that match TRBD2. In DNA form, the CDR3 reads TGTGCCAGCAGTGACCCGTCGGTAGCGGGGGGGCAGGAGACCCAGTACTTC. It is translated as CASSDPSVAGGQETQYF.